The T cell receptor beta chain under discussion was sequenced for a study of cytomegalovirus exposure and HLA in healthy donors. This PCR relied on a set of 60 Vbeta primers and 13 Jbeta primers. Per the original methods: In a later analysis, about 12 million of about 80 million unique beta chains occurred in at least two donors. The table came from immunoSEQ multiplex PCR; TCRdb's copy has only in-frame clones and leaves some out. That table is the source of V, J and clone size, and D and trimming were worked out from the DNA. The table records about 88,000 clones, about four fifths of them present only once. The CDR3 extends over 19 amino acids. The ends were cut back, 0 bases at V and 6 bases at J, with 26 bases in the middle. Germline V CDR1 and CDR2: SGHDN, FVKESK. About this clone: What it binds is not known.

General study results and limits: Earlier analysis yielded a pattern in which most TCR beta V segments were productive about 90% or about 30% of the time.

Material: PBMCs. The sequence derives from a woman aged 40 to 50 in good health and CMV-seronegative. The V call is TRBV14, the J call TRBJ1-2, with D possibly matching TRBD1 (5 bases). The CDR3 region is CASSQDWGEIFPRANGYTF. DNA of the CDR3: TGTGCCAGCAGCCAAGATTGGGGGGAAATTTTCCCGAGAGCTAATGGCTACACCTTC.